This T cell receptor (beta chain) was identified during a study of shared clonotypes between healthy human individuals. Regarding the study as a whole: Only blood underwent sampling, and tissue repertoires likely differ.

Clones were sequenced by immunoSEQ multiplex PCR, and TCRdb holds only the in-frame ones, with some missing. The sample lists more than 2,000,000 clones; approximately 93% were seen once. Into CD45RA+ naive and CD45RA-negative memory subsets, the CD4+ cells were split. CDR1 is SGHNT and CDR2 is YYREEE in the germline V gene (reference sequence). The germline V and J ends were trimmed by 4 bases and 1 base, with 8 bases remaining between them. This CDR3 is built from 13 residues. About this clone itself: Its antigen is currently unknown.

Sequencing input: naive CD4+ T cells from PBMCs. This sample's subset: CD45RA+ positively selected. The rearrangement joins TRBV5-4 to TRBJ1-1, with unresolved D. This receptor was identified in a man aged 18-30 years in good health. Some clones in this sample may be carry-over from other donors' samples. CDR3 loop: CASSTDGNTEAFF. In DNA form, the CDR3 reads TGTGCCAGCAGCACCGACGGGAACACTGAAGCTTTCTTT.